These T cell receptor beta chains were read from a single sample in a study of control samples from healthy donors and cancer patients. Libraries were prepared by immunoSEQ multiplex PCR; TCRdb keeps only in-frame clonotypes and omits some of them. This table holds 90,000 or so clones, 88% found once. Sequenced sample: blood. Receptors were obtained from a woman in her 70s in good health. CDR3s include the opening cysteine and the closing phenylalanine or tryptophan. The order of the fields is clone size, D gene, V gene, J gene, CDR3 DNA, CDR3 protein. D genes are given only for firm matches. Not every row has a clone size; where given, it reads once, few, many or a size class.

clone size: -; D gene: TRBD1; V gene: TRBV15; J gene: TRBJ2-7; CDR3 DNA: TGTGCCACCAGTCCGGACAGGGGAAATTACGAGCAGTACTTC; CDR3 protein: CATSPDRGNYEQYF
clone size: -; D gene: TRBD2; V gene: TRBV3-1/TRBV3-2; J gene: TRBJ2-1; CDR3 DNA: TGTGCCAGCAGCCCGGGACTAGCGGGAATATTCTATGAGCAGTTCTTC; CDR3 protein: CASSPGLAGIFYEQFF
clone size: -; D gene: -; V gene: TRBV4-2; J gene: TRBJ1-2; CDR3 DNA: TGTGCCAGCAGCCAATCGGGGGGGGAGATGGGCTACACCTTC; CDR3 protein: CASSQSGGEMGYTF
clone size: -; D gene: -; V gene: TRBV9; J gene: TRBJ2-7; CDR3 DNA: TGTGCCAGCAGCCCTCATTCAATCAAGGCAAACGAGCAGTACTTC; CDR3 protein: CASSPHSIKANEQYF
clone size: -; D gene: TRBD1; V gene: TRBV2; J gene: TRBJ2-5; CDR3 DNA: TGTGCCAGCAGTGTTTGGGACAGGGATGAGGCCTGGAAAGAGACCCAGTACTTC; CDR3 protein: CASSVWDRDEAWKETQYF
clone size: -; D gene: -; V gene: TRBV2; J gene: TRBJ1-4; CDR3 DNA: TGTGCCAGCAGTGCCGAATCTGCAACTAATGAAAAACTGTTTTTT; CDR3 protein: CASSAESATNEKLFF
clone size: -; D gene: -; V gene: TRBV21-1; J gene: TRBJ1-1; CDR3 DNA: TGTGCCAGCAGCATCAGAGGTGGGGACATAGTTCAGGGGACTGAAGCTTTCTTT; CDR3 protein: CASSIRGGDIVQGTEAFF
clone size: -; D gene: -; V gene: TRBV6-8; J gene: TRBJ2-3; CDR3 DNA: TGTGCCAGCCTTCCGGTCCCGGGGAGGAATACGCAGTATTTT; CDR3 protein: CASLPVPGRNTQYF
clone size: -; D gene: -; V gene: TRBV7-9; J gene: TRBJ1-4; CDR3 DNA: TGTGCCAGCAGCTTGGTAATCTGGGCGGCTAATGAAAAACTGTTTTTT; CDR3 protein: CASSLVIWAANEKLFF
clone size: -; D gene: TRBD1; V gene: TRBV4-1; J gene: TRBJ1-5; CDR3 DNA: TGCGCCAGCAGCCCCGGACAGGGCGTACAGCCCCAGCATTTT; CDR3 protein: CASSPGQGVQPQHF
clone size: -; D gene: -; V gene: TRBV3-1/TRBV3-2; J gene: TRBJ1-1; CDR3 DNA: TGTGCCAGCAGCCAAGTGGGAGGCACTGAAGCTTTCTTT; CDR3 protein: CASSQVGGTEAFF
clone size: -; D gene: TRBD1; V gene: TRBV3-1/TRBV3-2; J gene: TRBJ2-4; CDR3 DNA: TGTGCCAGCAGCCAAGTAGGGGGGACAGGGAAAAACATTCAGTACTTC; CDR3 protein: CASSQVGGTGKNIQYF
clone size: -; D gene: TRBD2; V gene: TRBV20-1; J gene: TRBJ2-3; CDR3 DNA: TGCAGTGCTAGTAGTAGCGGGGGATCCGATACGCAGTATTTT; CDR3 protein: CSASSSGGSDTQYF
clone size: -; D gene: TRBD1; V gene: TRBV5-4; J gene: TRBJ1-3; CDR3 DNA: TGTGCCAGCAGCTTGCTCGGGACAGGGAGTTTAGTTTCTGGAAACACCATATATTTT; CDR3 protein: CASSLLGTGSLVSGNTIYF
clone size: -; D gene: -; V gene: TRBV11-3; J gene: TRBJ2-7; CDR3 DNA: TGTGCCAGCAGCTTAGGGGCCAGCTCCTACGAGCAGTACTTC; CDR3 protein: CASSLGASSYEQYF
clone size: -; D gene: TRBD1; V gene: TRBV7-2; J gene: TRBJ1-5; CDR3 DNA: TGTGCCAGCAGCTTAGGGGGACAGGGTGGAAATCAGCCCCAGCATTTT; CDR3 protein: CASSLGGQGGNQPQHF
clone size: -; D gene: TRBD2; V gene: TRBV7-8; J gene: TRBJ2-2; CDR3 DNA: TGTGCCAGCAGCCCCAGCGGGGGGGCCACCGGGGAGCTGTTTTTT; CDR3 protein: CASSPSGGATGELFF
clone size: -; D gene: TRBD1; V gene: TRBV19; J gene: TRBJ1-1; CDR3 DNA: TGTGCCAGTAGTATAGGACAGGGGGCCGGGAAGGCTTTCTTT; CDR3 protein: CASSIGQGAGKAFF
clone size: once; D gene: -; V gene: TRBV3-1/TRBV3-2; J gene: TRBJ1-2; CDR3 DNA: TGTGCCAGCAGCCATCAGGGACAATGGAACTATGGCTACACCTTC; CDR3 protein: CASSHQGQWNYGYTF
clone size: -; D gene: -; V gene: TRBV5-4; J gene: TRBJ2-6; CDR3 DNA: TGTGCCAGCAGCCTTGGGGCCAACGTCCTGACTTTC; CDR3 protein: CASSLGANVLTF
clone size: -; D gene: -; V gene: TRBV21-1; J gene: TRBJ1-2; CDR3 DNA: TGTGCCAGCAGCAGTGGGACTTTGGAGGGGGCTAACTATGGCTACACCTTC; CDR3 protein: CASSSGTLEGANYGYTF
clone size: -; D gene: -; V gene: TRBV19; J gene: TRBJ1-1; CDR3 DNA: TGTGCCAGTAGTATAGACAAACAGGGACAAGCTTTCTTT; CDR3 protein: CASSIDKQGQAFF
clone size: -; D gene: -; V gene: TRBV5-6; J gene: TRBJ1-2; CDR3 DNA: TGTGCCAGCAGCCGCGACCGGGGGGAGGACTATGGCTACACCTTC; CDR3 protein: CASSRDRGEDYGYTF
clone size: -; D gene: -; V gene: TRBV20-1; J gene: TRBJ1-2; CDR3 DNA: TGCAGTGCTAAAGAAGTGAATGGCTACACCTTC; CDR3 protein: CSAKEVNGYTF
clone size: -; D gene: -; V gene: TRBV2; J gene: TRBJ2-2; CDR3 DNA: TGTGCCAGCAGTCCAGGGGTCGAGAACACCGGGGAGCTGTTTTTT; CDR3 protein: CASSPGVENTGELFF
clone size: -; D gene: -; V gene: TRBV7-2; J gene: TRBJ2-7; CDR3 DNA: TGTGCCAGCAGCTTAACCCCGGCAGGAGGGCAGGAGCAGTACTTC; CDR3 protein: CASSLTPAGGQEQYF
clone size: -; D gene: -; V gene: TRBV7-9; J gene: TRBJ1-1; CDR3 DNA: TGTGCCAGCAGCTTAGCGGGGGACACTGAAGCTTTCTTT; CDR3 protein: CASSLAGDTEAFF
clone size: -; D gene: -; V gene: TRBV5-1; J gene: TRBJ1-1; CDR3 DNA: TGCGCCAGCAGCTCCCCTGGCAGGGCAGGTGAAGCTTTCTTT; CDR3 protein: CASSSPGRAGEAFF
clone size: -; D gene: TRBD2; V gene: TRBV7-2; J gene: TRBJ2-7; CDR3 DNA: TGTGCCAGCAGCTCTCCTAGCGGGAGGGTCCTCGAGCAGTACTTC; CDR3 protein: CASSSPSGRVLEQYF
clone size: -; D gene: TRBD1; V gene: TRBV7-9; J gene: TRBJ1-1; CDR3 DNA: TGTGCCAGCAGCTCCGGGACAGGGGAGGCTGAAGCTTTCTTT; CDR3 protein: CASSSGTGEAEAFF
clone size: -; D gene: -; V gene: TRBV6-5; J gene: TRBJ1-6; CDR3 DNA: TGTGCCAGCAGCGGGACTCAAGCCTTATTTTCACCCCTCCACTTT; CDR3 protein: CASSGTQALFSPLHF
clone size: once; D gene: -; V gene: TRBV5-4; J gene: TRBJ1-1; CDR3 DNA: TGTGCCAGCAGCTTTGATGTCATGAACACTGAAGCTTTCTTT; CDR3 protein: CASSFDVMNTEAFF
clone size: -; D gene: -; V gene: TRBV24-1; J gene: TRBJ2-2; CDR3 DNA: TGTGCCACCAGGGGGACGGTCACCGGGGAGCTGTTTTTT; CDR3 protein: CATRGTVTGELFF
clone size: -; D gene: -; V gene: TRBV2; J gene: TRBJ2-7; CDR3 DNA: TGTGCCAGCAAAGATCTGGTCGACAGGCCTTACGAGCAGTACTTC; CDR3 protein: CASKDLVDRPYEQYF
clone size: -; D gene: -; V gene: TRBV3-1/TRBV3-2; J gene: TRBJ2-1; CDR3 DNA: TGTGCCAGCAGCCAAGAATTGAGGGGCGTCGGGTTCTTC; CDR3 protein: CASSQELRGVGFF
clone size: -; D gene: -; V gene: TRBV5-1; J gene: TRBJ1-2; CDR3 DNA: TGCGCCAGCAGCCGTGACCTCGAGGAAGGCTATGGCTACACCTTC; CDR3 protein: CASSRDLEEGYGYTF
clone size: -; D gene: -; V gene: TRBV18; J gene: TRBJ2-3; CDR3 DNA: TGTGCCAGCTCACCAATCCCTAGCGACACAGATACGCAGTATTTT; CDR3 protein: CASSPIPSDTDTQYF
clone size: -; D gene: -; V gene: TRBV3-1/TRBV3-2; J gene: TRBJ2-7; CDR3 DNA: TGTGCCAGCAGCCCCGGGACAAAACTCCCCTACGAGCAGTACTTC; CDR3 protein: CASSPGTKLPYEQYF
clone size: -; D gene: -; V gene: TRBV28; J gene: TRBJ2-7; CDR3 DNA: TGTGCCAGCGGGTCCGCCGAGACACTCTACGAGCAGTACTTC; CDR3 protein: CASGSAETLYEQYF
clone size: -; D gene: TRBD2; V gene: TRBV7-8; J gene: TRBJ2-5; CDR3 DNA: TGTGCCAGCTCGTCTAGCGGGAACCAAGAGACCCAGTACTTC; CDR3 protein: CASSSSGNQETQYF
clone size: once; D gene: -; V gene: TRBV5-6; J gene: TRBJ1-2; CDR3 DNA: TGTGCCAGCAGCTCTTACAGGGAGGCGGCGTCGGGCTACACCTTC; CDR3 protein: CASSSYREAASGYTF
clone size: -; D gene: -; V gene: TRBV6-1; J gene: TRBJ2-1; CDR3 DNA: TGTGCCAGCAGTGATCGGGGGTCCTCCTACAATGAGCAGTTCTTC; CDR3 protein: CASSDRGSSYNEQFF
clone size: -; D gene: TRBD1; V gene: TRBV3-1/TRBV3-2; J gene: TRBJ1-1; CDR3 DNA: TGTGCCAGCAGCCCTGGGACAGGGGGCACTGAAGCTTTCTTT; CDR3 protein: CASSPGTGGTEAFF
clone size: once; D gene: -; V gene: TRBV6-5; J gene: TRBJ1-5; CDR3 DNA: TGTGCCAGCAGTTACTCTGGGGGACGCAATCAGCCCCAGCATTTT; CDR3 protein: CASSYSGGRNQPQHF
clone size: -; D gene: TRBD1; V gene: TRBV19; J gene: TRBJ1-1; CDR3 DNA: TGTGCCAGTAGTCGCCCGGGACAGGGGAAAGCTTTCTTT; CDR3 protein: CASSRPGQGKAFF